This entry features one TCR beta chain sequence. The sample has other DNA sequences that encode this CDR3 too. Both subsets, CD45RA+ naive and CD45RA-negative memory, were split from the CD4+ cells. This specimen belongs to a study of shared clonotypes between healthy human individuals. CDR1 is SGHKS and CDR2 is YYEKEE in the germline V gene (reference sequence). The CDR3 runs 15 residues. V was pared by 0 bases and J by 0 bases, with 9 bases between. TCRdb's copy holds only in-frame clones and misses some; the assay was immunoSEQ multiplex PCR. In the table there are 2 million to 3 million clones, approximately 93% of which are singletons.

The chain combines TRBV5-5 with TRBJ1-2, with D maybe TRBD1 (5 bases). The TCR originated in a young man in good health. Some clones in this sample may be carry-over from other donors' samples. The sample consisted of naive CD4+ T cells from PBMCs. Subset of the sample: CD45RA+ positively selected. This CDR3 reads CASSLAGGANYGYTF. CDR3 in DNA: TGTGCCAGCAGCTTGGCTGGGGGAGCTAACTATGGCTACACCTTC.